A single T cell receptor (beta chain) is shown here with its context. The source of the sample is a study of T cell responses to AZD1222 COVID-19 vaccine. V was trimmed by 7 bases and J by 3 bases, leaving 22 bases between them. Germline V lookup: CDR1 LNHDA, CDR2 SQIVND (reference sequence). The CDR3 runs 17 residues. Only in-frame clones appear in the TCRdb table, and some are missing; sequencing was by immunoSEQ multiplex PCR. Here the sample spans about 90,000 clones, roughly 85% being singletons. V and J are TRBV19 and TRBJ1-5; TRBD1 is a possible D gene (5 bases). The material was peripheral blood, obtained on day 0 of AZD1222 vaccination. This TCR was recovered from an adult in good health. In DNA, the CDR3 is TGTGCCAGTATCCCGAGTCGGCAGGGTGGGGACAATCAGCCCCAGCATTTT. Translated, it gives CASIPSRQGGDNQPQHF.